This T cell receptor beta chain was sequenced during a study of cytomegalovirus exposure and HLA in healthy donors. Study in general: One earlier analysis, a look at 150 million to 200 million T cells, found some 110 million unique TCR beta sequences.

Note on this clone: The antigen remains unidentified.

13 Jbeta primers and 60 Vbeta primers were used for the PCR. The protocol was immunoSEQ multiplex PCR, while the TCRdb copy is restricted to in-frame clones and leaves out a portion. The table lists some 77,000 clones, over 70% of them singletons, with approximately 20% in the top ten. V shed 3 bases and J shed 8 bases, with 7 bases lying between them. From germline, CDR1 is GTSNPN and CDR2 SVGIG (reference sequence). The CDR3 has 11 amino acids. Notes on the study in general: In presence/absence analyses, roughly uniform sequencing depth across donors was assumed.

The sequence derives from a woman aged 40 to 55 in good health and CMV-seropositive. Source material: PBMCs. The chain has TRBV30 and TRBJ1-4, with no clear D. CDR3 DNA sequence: TGTGCCTGGAGATCAATGGAAAAACTGTTTTTT. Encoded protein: CAWRSMEKLFF. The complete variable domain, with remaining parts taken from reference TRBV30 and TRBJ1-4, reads SQTIHQWPATLVQPVGSPLSLECTVEGTSNPNLYWYRQAAGRGLQLLFYSVGIGQISSEVPQNLSASRPQDRQFILSSKKLLLSDSGFYLCAWRSMEKLFFGSGTQLSVL.